This T cell receptor (beta chain) was sequenced in a study of CD8 T cells in ankylosing spondylitis. This clonotype has at least ten counts. TCRdb called the 5' RACE reads again in MiXCR, with one record for every CDR3 protein. This sample has about 220,000 distinct CDR3 sequences, with 10% found just once. The trim removed 5 bases at V and 2 bases at J, leaving 15 bases unmatched. Germline V gene sequence: CDR1 SGHAT, CDR2 FQNNGV. The CDR3 is 18 amino acids. This TCR was recovered from a male donor with ankylosing spondylitis or in good health (not recorded which). This chain links TRBV11-2 with TRBJ1-3; TRBD1 aligns across 7 bases. Sequencing was carried out using blood, either unsorted or a sorted T cell fraction (not recorded which). As DNA, the CDR3 is TGTGCCAGCAGCCGAAGAACCCGGGACAGATGGGCTGGAAACACCATATATTTT. This codes for CASSRRTRDRWAGNTIYF. Together with reference TRBV11-2 and TRBJ1-3, the CDR3 gives the full variable domain: EAGVAQSPRYKIIEKRQSVAFWCNPISGHATLYWYQQILGQGPKLLIQFQNNGVVDDSQLPKDRFSAERLKGVDSTLKIQPAKLEDSAVYLCASSRRTRDRWAGNTIYFGEGSWLTVV.